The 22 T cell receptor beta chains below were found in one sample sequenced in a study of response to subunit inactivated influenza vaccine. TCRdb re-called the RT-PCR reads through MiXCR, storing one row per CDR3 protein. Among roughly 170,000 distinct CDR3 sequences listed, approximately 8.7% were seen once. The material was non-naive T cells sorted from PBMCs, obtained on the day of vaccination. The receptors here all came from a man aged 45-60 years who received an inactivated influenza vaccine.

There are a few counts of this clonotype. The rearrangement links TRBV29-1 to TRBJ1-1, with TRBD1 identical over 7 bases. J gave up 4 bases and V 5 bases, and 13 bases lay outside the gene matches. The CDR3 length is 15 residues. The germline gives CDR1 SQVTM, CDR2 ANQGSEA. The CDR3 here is CSVSVRTGGATEAFF. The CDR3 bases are TGCAGCGTTAGTGTAAGGACAGGCGGAGCCACTGAAGCTTTCTTT.

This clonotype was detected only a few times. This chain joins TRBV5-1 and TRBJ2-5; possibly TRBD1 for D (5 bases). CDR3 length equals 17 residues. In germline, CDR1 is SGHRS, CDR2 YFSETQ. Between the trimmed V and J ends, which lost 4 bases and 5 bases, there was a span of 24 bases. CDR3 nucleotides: TGCGCCAGCAGCCTCCCTATTTCGACAGAAGGCGTGGAGACCCAGTACTTC. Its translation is CASSLPISTEGVETQYF.

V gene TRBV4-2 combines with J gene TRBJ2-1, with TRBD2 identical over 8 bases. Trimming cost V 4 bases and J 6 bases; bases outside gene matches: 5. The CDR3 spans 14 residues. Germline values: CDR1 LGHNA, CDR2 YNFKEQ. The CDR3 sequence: CASSPTSGVNEQFF. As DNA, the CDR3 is TGTGCCAGCAGCCCTACTAGCGGAGTCAATGAGCAGTTCTTC.

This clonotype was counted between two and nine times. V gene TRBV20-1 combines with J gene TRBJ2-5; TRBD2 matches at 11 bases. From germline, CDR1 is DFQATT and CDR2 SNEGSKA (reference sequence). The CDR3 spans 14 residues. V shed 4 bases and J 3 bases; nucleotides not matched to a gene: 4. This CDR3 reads CSAINSGREETQYF. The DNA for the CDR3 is TGCAGTGCTATAAATAGCGGGAGGGAAGAGACCCAGTACTTC.

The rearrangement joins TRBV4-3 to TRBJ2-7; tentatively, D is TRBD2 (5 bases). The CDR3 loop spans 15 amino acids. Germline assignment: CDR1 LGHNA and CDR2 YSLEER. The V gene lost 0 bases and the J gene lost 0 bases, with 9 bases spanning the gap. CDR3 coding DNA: TGCGCCAGCAGCCAAGATGCGGGTTTCTCCTACGAGCAGTACTTC. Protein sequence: CASSQDAGFSYEQYF.

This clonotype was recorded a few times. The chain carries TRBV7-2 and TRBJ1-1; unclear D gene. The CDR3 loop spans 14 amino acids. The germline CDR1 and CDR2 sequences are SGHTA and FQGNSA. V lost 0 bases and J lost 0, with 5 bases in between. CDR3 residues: CASSLAILNTEAFF. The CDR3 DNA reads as TGTGCCAGCAGCTTAGCGATATTGAACACTGAAGCTTTCTTT.

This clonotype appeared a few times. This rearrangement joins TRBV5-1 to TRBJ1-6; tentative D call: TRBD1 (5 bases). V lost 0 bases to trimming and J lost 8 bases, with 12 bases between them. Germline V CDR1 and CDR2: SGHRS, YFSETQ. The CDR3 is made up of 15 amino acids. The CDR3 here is CASSLGALRDSPLHF. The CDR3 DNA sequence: TGCGCCAGCAGCTTGGGGGCGCTCAGGGATTCACCCCTCCACTTT.

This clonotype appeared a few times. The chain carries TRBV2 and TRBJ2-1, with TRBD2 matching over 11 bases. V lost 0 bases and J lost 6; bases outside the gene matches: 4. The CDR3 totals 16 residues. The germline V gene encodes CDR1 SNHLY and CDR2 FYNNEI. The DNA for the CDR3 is TGTGCCAGCAGTGAAGCGAGGGGGACTAGCGGCAATGAGCAGTTCTTC. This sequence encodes CASSEARGTSGNEQFF.

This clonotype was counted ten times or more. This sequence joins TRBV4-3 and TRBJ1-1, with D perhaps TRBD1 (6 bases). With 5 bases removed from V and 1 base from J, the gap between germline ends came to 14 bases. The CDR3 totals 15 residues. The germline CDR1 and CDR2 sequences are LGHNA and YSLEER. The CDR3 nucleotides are TGCGCCAGCAGCACTACCAGGGGAGAGAACACTGAAGCTTTCTTT. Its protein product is CASSTTRGENTEAFF.

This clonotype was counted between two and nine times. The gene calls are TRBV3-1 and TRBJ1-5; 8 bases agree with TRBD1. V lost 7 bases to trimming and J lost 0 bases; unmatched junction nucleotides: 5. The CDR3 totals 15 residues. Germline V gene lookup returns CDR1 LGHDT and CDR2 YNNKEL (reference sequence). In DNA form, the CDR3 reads TGTGCCAGCATCTTGACAGGGGCTAGCAATCAGCCCCAGCATTTT. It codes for CASILTGASNQPQHF.

The CDR3 DNA sequence: TGTGCCAGTAGGTGGCATGTGACAGGGAACACCGGGGAGCTGTTTTTT. It specifies CASRWHVTGNTGELFF. V and J are TRBV19 and TRBJ2-2; tentative D call: TRBD1 (6 bases). Germline lookup yields CDR1 LNHDA and CDR2 SQIVND (reference sequence). V lost 6 bases, J lost 1 base, and 15 bases lay in between. The CDR3 is 16 residues long. Full variable domain (rest looked up from reference TRBV19 and TRBJ2-2): DGGITQSPKYLFRKEGQNVTLSCEQNLNHDAMYWYRQDPGQGLRLIYYSQIVNDFQKGDIAEGYSVSREKKESFPLTVTSAQKNPTAFYLCASRWHVTGNTGELFFGEGSRLTVL.

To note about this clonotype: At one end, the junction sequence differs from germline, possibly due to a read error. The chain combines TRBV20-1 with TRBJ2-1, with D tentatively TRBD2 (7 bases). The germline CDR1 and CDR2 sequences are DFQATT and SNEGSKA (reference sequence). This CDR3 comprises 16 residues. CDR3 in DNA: TGCTGTGCTAGAGATCGTAGCGGGCTACTGACAGGTGAGCAGTTCTTC. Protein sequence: CCARDRSGLLTGEQFF.

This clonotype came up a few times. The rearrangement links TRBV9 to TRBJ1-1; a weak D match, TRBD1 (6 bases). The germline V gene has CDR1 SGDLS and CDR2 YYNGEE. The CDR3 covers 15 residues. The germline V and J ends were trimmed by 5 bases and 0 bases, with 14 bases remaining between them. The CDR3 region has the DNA TGTGCCAGCAGTCAAGGGGGATTCATGAACACTGAAGCTTTCTTT. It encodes CASSQGGFMNTEAFF. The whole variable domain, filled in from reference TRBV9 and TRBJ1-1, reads DSGVTQTPKHLITATGQRVTLRCSPRSGDLSVYWYQQSLDQGLQFLIQYYNGEERAKGNILERFSAQQFPDLHSELNLSSLELGDSALYFCASSQGGFMNTEAFFGQGTRLTVV.

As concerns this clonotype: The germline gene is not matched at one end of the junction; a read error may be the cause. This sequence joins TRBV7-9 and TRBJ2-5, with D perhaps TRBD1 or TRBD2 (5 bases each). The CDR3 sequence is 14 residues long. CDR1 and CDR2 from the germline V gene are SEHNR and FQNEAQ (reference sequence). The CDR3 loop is CASSNRRERETKYF. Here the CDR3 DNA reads TGTGCCAGCAGCAACCGCAGGGAGCGAGAGACCAAGTACTTC.

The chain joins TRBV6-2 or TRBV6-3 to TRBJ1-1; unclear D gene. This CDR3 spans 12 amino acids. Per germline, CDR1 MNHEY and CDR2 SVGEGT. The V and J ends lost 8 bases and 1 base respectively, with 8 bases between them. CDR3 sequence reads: CASQTRNTEAFF. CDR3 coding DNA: TGTGCCAGCCAAACGAGGAACACTGAAGCTTTCTTT.

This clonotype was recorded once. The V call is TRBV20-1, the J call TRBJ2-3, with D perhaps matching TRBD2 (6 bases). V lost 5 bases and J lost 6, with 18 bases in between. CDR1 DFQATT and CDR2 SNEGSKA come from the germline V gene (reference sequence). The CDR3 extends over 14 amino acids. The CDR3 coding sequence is TGCAGTGCTCACGGCGGGATCACGGCGGATACGCAGTATTTT. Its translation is CSAHGGITADTQYF.

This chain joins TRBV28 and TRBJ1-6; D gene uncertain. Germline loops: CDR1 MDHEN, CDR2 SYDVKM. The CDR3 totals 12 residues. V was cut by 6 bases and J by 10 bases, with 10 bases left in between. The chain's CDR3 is CASRLRLSPLHF. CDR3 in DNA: TGTGCCAGCAGACTTAGACTGTCACCCCTCCACTTT.

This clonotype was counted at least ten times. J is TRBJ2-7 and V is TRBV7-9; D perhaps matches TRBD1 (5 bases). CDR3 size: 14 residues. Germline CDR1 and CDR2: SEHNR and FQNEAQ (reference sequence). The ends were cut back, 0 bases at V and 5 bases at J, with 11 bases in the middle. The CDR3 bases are TGTGCCAGCAGCTTAGCTTCCCAGGGAAACGAGCAGTACTTC. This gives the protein CASSLASQGNEQYF. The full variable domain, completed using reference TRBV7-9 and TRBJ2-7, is DTGVSQNPRHKITKRGQNVTFRCDPISEHNRLYWYRQTLGQGPEFLTYFQNEAQLEKSRLLSDRFSAERPKGSFSTLEIQRTEQGDSAMYLCASSLASQGNEQYFGPGTRLTVT.

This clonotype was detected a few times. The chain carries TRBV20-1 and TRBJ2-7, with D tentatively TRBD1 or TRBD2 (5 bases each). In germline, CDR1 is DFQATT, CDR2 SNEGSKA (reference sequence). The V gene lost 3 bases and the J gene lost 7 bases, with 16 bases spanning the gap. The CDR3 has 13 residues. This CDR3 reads CSASPGPDAEQYF. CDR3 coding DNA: TGCAGTGCTAGCCCGGGACCCGATGCGGAGCAGTACTTC.

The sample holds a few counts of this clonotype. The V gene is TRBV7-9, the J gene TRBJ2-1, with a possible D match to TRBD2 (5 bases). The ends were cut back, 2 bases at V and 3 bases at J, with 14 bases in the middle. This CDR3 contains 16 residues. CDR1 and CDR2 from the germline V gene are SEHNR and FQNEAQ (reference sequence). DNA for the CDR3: TGTGCCAGCAGCTTACTTCCTAGCTCAGGCTACAATGAGCAGTTCTTC. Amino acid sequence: CASSLLPSSGYNEQFF.

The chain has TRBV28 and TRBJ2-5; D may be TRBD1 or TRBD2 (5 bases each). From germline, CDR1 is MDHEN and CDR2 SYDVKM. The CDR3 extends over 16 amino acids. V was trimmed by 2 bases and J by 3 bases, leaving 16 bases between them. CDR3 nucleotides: TGTGCCAGCAGTTTAGGTGGGGGAGCGCAGGAAGAGACCCAGTACTTC. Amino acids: CASSLGGGAQEETQYF.

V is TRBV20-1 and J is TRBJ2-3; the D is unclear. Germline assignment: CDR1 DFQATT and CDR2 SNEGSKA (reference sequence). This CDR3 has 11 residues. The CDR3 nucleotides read TGCAGCCTAGGCCCCACAGATACGCAGTATTTT. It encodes CSLGPTDTQYF.